The sequence of this T cell receptor beta chain was determined in a study of OX40 agonist ivuxolimab in advanced cancers. Looking at the study overall: Patients received intravenous ivuxolimab every 2 weeks at 0.01 to 10 mg/kg. Prior anti-PD-1, anti-PD-L1 or anti-CTLA-4 therapy was allowed; more than 30% had some. Study-level results: Blood T cells, both CD4+ and CD8+, expanded clonally by week 6 at 0.1 to 3.0 mg/kg. Several nonresponders also turned out to have low normalized T-cell clonal expansion.

V was cut by 4 bases and J by 2 bases, with 9 bases left in between. CDR1 and CDR2 from the germline V gene are MNHEY and SMNVEV (reference sequence). This CDR3 region has 13 residues. As regards this clone: Its antigen is undetermined.

Only in-frame clones appear in the TCRdb table, and some are missing; sequencing was by immunoSEQ multiplex PCR. The sample yields around 83,000 clones, 75% to 95% seen once. This material consisted of CD4+ or CD8+ T cells sorted from blood, taken in a trial of the OX40 agonist ivuxolimab. The TCR comes from an adult with an advanced solid tumor such as melanoma, head and neck, liver or kidney cancer. This chain links TRBV27 with TRBJ2-7, with no clear D. The CDR3 DNA reads TGTGCCAGCAGTTCCCAGGCGCCCTACGAGCAGTACTTC. Its protein product is CASSSQAPYEQYF.